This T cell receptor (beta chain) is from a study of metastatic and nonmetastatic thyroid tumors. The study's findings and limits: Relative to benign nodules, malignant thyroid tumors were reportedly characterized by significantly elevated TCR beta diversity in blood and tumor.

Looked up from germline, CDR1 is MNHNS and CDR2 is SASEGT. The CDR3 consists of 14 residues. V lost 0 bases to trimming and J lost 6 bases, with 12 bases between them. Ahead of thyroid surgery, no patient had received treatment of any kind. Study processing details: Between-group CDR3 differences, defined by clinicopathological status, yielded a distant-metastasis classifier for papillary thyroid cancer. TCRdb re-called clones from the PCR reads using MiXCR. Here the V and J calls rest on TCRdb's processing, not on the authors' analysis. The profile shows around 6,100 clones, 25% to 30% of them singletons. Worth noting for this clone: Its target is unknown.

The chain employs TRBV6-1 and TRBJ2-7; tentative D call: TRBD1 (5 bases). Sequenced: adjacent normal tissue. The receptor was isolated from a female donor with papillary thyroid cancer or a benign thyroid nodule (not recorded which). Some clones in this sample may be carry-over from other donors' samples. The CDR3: CASSEAYRTREQYF. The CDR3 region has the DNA TGTGCCAGCAGTGAAGCATATCGGACACGCGAGCAGTACTTC.